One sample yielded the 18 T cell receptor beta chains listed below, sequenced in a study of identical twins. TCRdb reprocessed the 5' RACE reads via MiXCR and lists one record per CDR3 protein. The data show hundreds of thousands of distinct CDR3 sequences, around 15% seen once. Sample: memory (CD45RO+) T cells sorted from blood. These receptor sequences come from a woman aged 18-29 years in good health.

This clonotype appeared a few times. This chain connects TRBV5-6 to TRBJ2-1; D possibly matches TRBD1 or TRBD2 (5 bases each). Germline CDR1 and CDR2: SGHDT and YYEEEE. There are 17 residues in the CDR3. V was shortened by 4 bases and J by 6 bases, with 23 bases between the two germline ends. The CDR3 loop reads CASSMFQGKWDRNEQFF. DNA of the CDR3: TGTGCCAGCAGCATGTTTCAGGGAAAGTGGGACCGCAATGAGCAGTTCTTC.

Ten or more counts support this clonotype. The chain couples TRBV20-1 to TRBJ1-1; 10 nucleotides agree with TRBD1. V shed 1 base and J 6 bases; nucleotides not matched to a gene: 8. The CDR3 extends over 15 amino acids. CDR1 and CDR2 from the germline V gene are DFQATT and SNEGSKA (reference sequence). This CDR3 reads CSARVPDRGSAEAFF. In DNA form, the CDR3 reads TGCAGTGCTAGAGTTCCGGACAGGGGGTCAGCTGAAGCTTTCTTT.

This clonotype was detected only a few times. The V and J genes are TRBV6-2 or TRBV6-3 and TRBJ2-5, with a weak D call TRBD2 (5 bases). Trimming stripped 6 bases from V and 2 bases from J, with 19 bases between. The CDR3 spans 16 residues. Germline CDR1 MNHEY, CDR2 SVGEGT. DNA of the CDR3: TGTGCCAGCAGACCGCGGGTTAGCGCCTCTCAAGAGACCCAGTACTTC. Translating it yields CASRPRVSASQETQYF.

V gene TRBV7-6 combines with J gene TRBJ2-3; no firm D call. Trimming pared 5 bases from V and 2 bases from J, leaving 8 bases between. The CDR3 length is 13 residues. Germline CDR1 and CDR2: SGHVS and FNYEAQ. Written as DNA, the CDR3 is TGTGCCAGCAGCCCCTATCTCACAGATACGCAGTATTTT. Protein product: CASSPYLTDTQYF.

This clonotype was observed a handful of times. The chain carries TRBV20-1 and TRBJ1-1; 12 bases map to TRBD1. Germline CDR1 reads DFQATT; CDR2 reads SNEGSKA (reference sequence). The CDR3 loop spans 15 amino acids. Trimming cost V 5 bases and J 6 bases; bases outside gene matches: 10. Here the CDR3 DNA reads TGCAGTGCTGGGGGGACAGGGGGCGTCCTATCTGAAGCTTTCTTT. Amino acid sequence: CSAGGTGGVLSEAFF.

As DNA, the CDR3 is TGTGCCAGCAGTCTCTCCCAGCAGGGCCTCCCCACACCCCTCCACTTT. This encodes CASSLSQQGLPTPLHF. The genes are TRBV6-1 and TRBJ1-6; a weak D match, TRBD1 (5 bases). The CDR3 runs to 16 residues. V was trimmed by 5 bases and J by 11 bases, leaving 22 bases between them. Germline values: CDR1 MNHNS, CDR2 SASEGT.

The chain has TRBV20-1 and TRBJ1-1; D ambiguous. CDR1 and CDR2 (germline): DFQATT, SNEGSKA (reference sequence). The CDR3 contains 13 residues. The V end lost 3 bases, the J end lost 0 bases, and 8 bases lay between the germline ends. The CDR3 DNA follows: TGCAGTGCTAGGGGGAACATGAACACTGAAGCTTTCTTT. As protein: CSARGNMNTEAFF.

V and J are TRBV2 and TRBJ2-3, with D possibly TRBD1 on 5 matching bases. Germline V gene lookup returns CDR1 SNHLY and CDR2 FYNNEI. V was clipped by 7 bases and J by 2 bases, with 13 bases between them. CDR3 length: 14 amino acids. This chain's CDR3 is CASMAGWITDTQYF. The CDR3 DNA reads TGTGCCAGCATGGCAGGGTGGATCACAGATACGCAGTATTTT.

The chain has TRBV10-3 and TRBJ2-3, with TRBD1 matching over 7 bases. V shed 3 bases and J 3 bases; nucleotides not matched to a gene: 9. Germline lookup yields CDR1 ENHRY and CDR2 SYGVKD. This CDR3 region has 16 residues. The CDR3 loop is CAISDPVRQGTDTQYF. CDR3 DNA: TGTGCCATCAGTGATCCTGTTAGACAGGGAACAGATACGCAGTATTTT.

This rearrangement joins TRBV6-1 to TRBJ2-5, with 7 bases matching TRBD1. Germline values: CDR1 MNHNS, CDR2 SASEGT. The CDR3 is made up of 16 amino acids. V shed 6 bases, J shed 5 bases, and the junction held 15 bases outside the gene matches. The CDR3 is CASRETGTDPMETQYF. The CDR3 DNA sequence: TGTGCCAGCAGGGAAACCGGGACAGACCCCATGGAGACCCAGTACTTC.

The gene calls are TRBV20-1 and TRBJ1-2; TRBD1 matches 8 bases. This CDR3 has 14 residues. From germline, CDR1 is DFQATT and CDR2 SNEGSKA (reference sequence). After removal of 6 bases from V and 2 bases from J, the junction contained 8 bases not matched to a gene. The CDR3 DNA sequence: TGCAGTGCAATTGGACAGGGCGGAAACTATGGCTACACCTTC. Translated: CSAIGQGGNYGYTF.

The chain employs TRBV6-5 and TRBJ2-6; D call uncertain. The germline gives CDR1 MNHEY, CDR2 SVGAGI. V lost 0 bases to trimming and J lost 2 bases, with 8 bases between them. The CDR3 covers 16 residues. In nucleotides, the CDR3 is TGTGCCAGCAGTTACTCAATCCCAGCTGGGGCCAACGTCCTGACTTTC. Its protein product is CASSYSIPAGANVLTF.

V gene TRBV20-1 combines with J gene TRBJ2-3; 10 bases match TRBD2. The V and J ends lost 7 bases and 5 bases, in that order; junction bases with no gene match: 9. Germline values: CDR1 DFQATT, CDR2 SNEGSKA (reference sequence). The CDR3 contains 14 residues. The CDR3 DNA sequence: TGCAGTGGAGTAGCGGGAGGCGGCGTAGATACGCAGTATTTT. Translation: CSGVAGGGVDTQYF.

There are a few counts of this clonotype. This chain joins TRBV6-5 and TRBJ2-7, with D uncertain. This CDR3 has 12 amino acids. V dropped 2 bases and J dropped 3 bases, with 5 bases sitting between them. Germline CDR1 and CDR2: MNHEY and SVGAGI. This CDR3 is CASSYPGYEQYF. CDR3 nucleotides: TGTGCCAGCAGTTACCCCGGCTACGAGCAGTACTTC.

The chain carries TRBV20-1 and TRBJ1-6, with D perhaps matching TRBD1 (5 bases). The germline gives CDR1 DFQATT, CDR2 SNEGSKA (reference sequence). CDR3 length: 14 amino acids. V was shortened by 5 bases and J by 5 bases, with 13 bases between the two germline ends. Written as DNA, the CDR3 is TGCAGTGCTCAGTGGGGACCCGATAATTCACCCCTCCACTTT. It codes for CSAQWGPDNSPLHF.

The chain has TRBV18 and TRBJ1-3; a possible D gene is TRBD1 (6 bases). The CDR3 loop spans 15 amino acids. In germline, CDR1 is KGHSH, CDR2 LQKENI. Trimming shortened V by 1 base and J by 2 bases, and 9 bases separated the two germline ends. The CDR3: CASSPQQGAGNTIYF. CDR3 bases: TGTGCCAGCTCACCACAACAGGGTGCTGGAAACACCATATATTTT.

CDR3: CASSLARLGDEKTQYF. As DNA, the CDR3 is TGTGCCAGCAGCTTAGCGCGGTTAGGGGACGAAAAGACCCAGTACTTC. V and J are TRBV7-8 and TRBJ2-5; D could derive from TRBD1 or TRBD2 (5 bases each). Trimming removed 0 bases at V and 6 bases at J, with 17 bases between. The CDR3 consists of 16 residues. The V gene's germline CDR1 is SGHVS and CDR2 FQNEAQ.

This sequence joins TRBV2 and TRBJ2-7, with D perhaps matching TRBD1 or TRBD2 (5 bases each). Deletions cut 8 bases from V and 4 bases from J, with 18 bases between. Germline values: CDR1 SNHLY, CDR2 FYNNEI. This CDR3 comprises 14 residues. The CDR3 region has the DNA TGTGCCAGCCTAATCGAAAAGAGGGGTTACGAGCAGTACTTC. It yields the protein CASLIEKRGYEQYF.